The present T cell receptor (beta chain) was sequenced within a study of CD8+ T cells in alopecia areata. Extracted from the samples, RNA was reverse transcribed into cDNA to serve as the sequencing template. Profiling relied on immunoSEQ multiplex PCR, and the TCRdb table lists in-frame clones only, not all of them. The repertoire holds about 220,000 clones, more than 45% seen once, with more than 1.5% in the top ten. The treatment is: oral pan-JAK inhibitor, 5-10 mg twice daily. The clonotype was recovered from a human donor with alopecia areata. The sequences come from CD4+ T cells sorted from blood, collected at week 4, from a patient treated with tofacitinib.

CDR3 DNA: TGCGCCAGCAGCTACAGAGACACAAAGGCTGAAGCTTTCTTT. Its protein is CASSYRDTKAEAFF. The V call is TRBV5-1, the J call TRBJ1-1; D remains unclear. The germline CDR1 and CDR2 sequences are SGHRS and YFSETQ. The CDR3 has 14 residues. With 3 bases removed from V and 6 bases from J, the gap between germline ends came to 15 bases. Full variable domain (rest looked up from reference TRBV5-1 and TRBJ1-1): KAGVTQTPRYLIKTRGQQVTLSCSPISGHRSVSWYQQTPGQGLQFLFEYFSETQRNKGNFPGRFSGRQFSNSRSEMNVSTLELGDSALYLCASSYRDTKAEAFFGQGTRLTVV.